This TCR beta chain was documented in a study of identical twins. Study findings and constraints: Cord blood's abundant beta clonotypes had fewer insertions, unlike memory repertoires. Invariant T cells like MAIT and iNKT could partly confound the zero-insertion analyses.

A single record per CDR3 protein comes from TCRdb applying MiXCR to the 5' RACE reads. The sample lists 750,000 to 950,000 distinct CDR3 sequences; approximately 13% were seen once. Healthy Caucasians made up all donors. This clonotype was recorded at least ten times. Its antigen is not known. The same data also contributed to another study, on yellow fever vaccine responses in identical twins.

This clonotype was sampled from a woman aged 18-29 years in good health. The sequenced sample was PBMCs.

CDR3 nucleotides: TGTGCCAGCAGTCCTAGCGGGAGGTGGGGTGAGCAGTTCTTC. This sequence encodes CASSPSGRWGEQFF. The genes are TRBV12-3 or TRBV12-4 and TRBJ2-1; 11 bases map to TRBD2. The CDR3 totals 14 residues. After removal of 5 bases from V and 9 bases from J, the junction contained 6 bases not matched to a gene.